What follows are 28 T cell receptor beta chains derived from one specimen sequenced in a study of beta chain features in type 1 diabetes. Of the isolated RNA, all was reverse transcribed, and so the sequenced material was expressed TCRB transcripts. Measured with immunoSEQ multiplex PCR; TCRdb has only the in-frame clones, and not every one. The table records just over 600,000 clones, roughly 15% of them present only once. Source material: naive CD4+ T cells from blood. These receptors came from a man aged 18 to 29 in good health.

This chain connects TRBV7-2 to TRBJ2-3, with 8 bases aligning to TRBD1. CDR1 and CDR2 from the germline V gene are SGHTA and FQGNSA. J lost 1 base, V lost 6 bases, and 3 bases had no gene match. The CDR3 runs 14 residues. In DNA, the CDR3 is TGTGCCAGCAGTCAGGACAGGGGCACAGATACGCAGTATTTT. Translated, it gives CASSQDRGTDTQYF.

This clone occurred a few times. The CDR3 DNA follows: TGTGCCAGCCGGGGGAGCTCCTACGAGCAGTACTTC. Its translation: CASRGSSYEQYF. This chain links TRBV18 with TRBJ2-7; possible D gene TRBD2, 6 bases. The V gene's germline CDR1 is KGHSH and CDR2 LQKENI. The CDR3 contains 12 residues. Between the trimmed V and J ends, which lost 8 bases and 0 bases, there was a span of 8 bases.

The chain joins TRBV5-1 to TRBJ2-7, with TRBD1 as a possible D gene (6 bases). The CDR3 is 17 residues long. Trimming took 2 bases from V and 4 from J, leaving 22 bases between them. The V gene's germline CDR1 is SGHRS and CDR2 YFSETQ. The CDR3 loop reads CASSFQITGSSPYEQYF. As DNA, the CDR3 is TGCGCCAGCAGCTTCCAAATCACAGGGTCTTCCCCTTACGAGCAGTACTTC.

The rearrangement links TRBV27 to TRBJ2-3; 9 positions agree with TRBD2. The CDR3 has 15 residues. After removal of 7 bases from V and 6 bases from J, the junction contained 11 bases not matched to a gene. Germline CDR1 and CDR2: MNHEY and SMNVEV (reference sequence). The CDR3 DNA follows: TGTGCCAGCAACCGTCGCGCGGGGGGGCCGGATACGCAGTATTTT. Encoded protein: CASNRRAGGPDTQYF.

The V and J genes are TRBV18 and TRBJ2-3; the match to TRBD1 covers 7 bases. This CDR3 is 16 amino acids long. Germline lookup yields CDR1 KGHSH and CDR2 LQKENI. V dropped 5 bases and J dropped 3; count of bases not matched to a gene: 11. The CDR3 protein is CASSAKPGQNTDTQYF. In DNA, the CDR3 is TGTGCCAGCTCAGCGAAGCCGGGACAGAATACAGATACGCAGTATTTT. Variable domain in full (rest from reference TRBV18 and TRBJ2-3): NAGVMQNPRHLVRRRGQEARLRCSPMKGHSHVYWYRQLPEEGLKFMVYLQKENIIDESGMPKERFSAEFPKEGPSILRIQQVVRGDSAAYFCASSAKPGQNTDTQYFGPGTRLTVL.

The chain couples TRBV28 to TRBJ1-4; perhaps TRBD1 as D (5 bases). This CDR3 has 16 amino acids. Germline V gene data show CDR1 as MDHEN and CDR2 as SYDVKM. V was pared by 0 bases and J by 3 bases, with 11 bases between. The CDR3 DNA sequence: TGTGCCAGCAGTTTATGGGGGCGAAGGGCTAATGAAAAACTGTTTTTT. It encodes CASSLWGRRANEKLFF.

CDR3 residues: CASGPSGADTIYF. For the CDR3, the DNA is TGTGCTAGTGGCCCATCGGGTGCCGACACCATATATTTT. This chain uses TRBV12-5 with TRBJ1-3; the D is unclear. The germline V gene encodes CDR1 LGHNT and CDR2 FRNRAP. CDR3 size: 13 residues. V shed 6 bases and J shed 8 bases, with 14 bases lying between them. The variable domain in full, completed from reference TRBV12-5 and TRBJ1-3, reads DARVTQTPRHKVTEMGQEVTMRCQPILGHNTVFWYRQTMMQGLELLAYFRNRAPLDDSGMPKDRFSAEMPDATLATLKIQPSEPRDSAVYFCASGPSGADTIYFGEGSWLTVV.

V and J are TRBV7-9 and TRBJ1-2; D may be TRBD1 (6 bases). This CDR3 has 15 amino acids. The ends were cut back, 1 base at V and 4 bases at J, with 13 bases in the middle. The germline V gene has CDR1 SEHNR and CDR2 FQNEAQ (reference sequence). The CDR3 DNA reads as TGTGCCAGCAGCTTAGAGACAGGAAATATCTATGGCTACACCTTC. Its protein product is CASSLETGNIYGYTF.

This chain links TRBV7-6 with TRBJ2-3, with D hard to call. This CDR3 comprises 14 residues. Germline V lookup: CDR1 SGHVS, CDR2 FNYEAQ. With 1 base removed from V and 6 bases from J, the gap between germline ends came to 11 bases. The CDR3 bases are TGTGCCAGCAGCTTAGGGGTACCTACTGATACGCAGTATTTT. Amino acid sequence: CASSLGVPTDTQYF.

This clone appeared a few times. The V gene is TRBV4-3, the J gene TRBJ2-7, with D perhaps TRBD1 (7 bases). Germline V CDR1 and CDR2: LGHNA, YSLEER. Between the trimmed V and J ends, which lost 2 bases and 5 bases, there was a span of 16 bases. The CDR3 has 15 residues. CDR3: CASSQTDREAHEQYF. The CDR3 nucleotides read TGCGCCAGCAGCCAAACCGACAGGGAGGCCCACGAGCAGTACTTC.

The chain employs TRBV9 and TRBJ2-7; D might be TRBD1 (6 bases). This CDR3 region has 14 residues. Trimming shortened V by 4 bases and J by 2 bases, and 13 bases separated the two germline ends. Germline CDR1 is SGDLS and CDR2 is YYNGEE. The CDR3 reads CASSLDRSAYEQYF. The CDR3 bases are TGTGCCAGCAGCCTGGACAGATCCGCCTACGAGCAGTACTTC. Based on the CDR3 plus reference TRBV9 and TRBJ2-7, the full variable domain is DSGVTQTPKHLITATGQRVTLRCSPRSGDLSVYWYQQSLDQGLQFLIQYYNGEERAKGNILERFSAQQFPDLHSELNLSSLELGDSALYFCASSLDRSAYEQYFGPGTRLTVT.

In the case of this clone: Different DNA sequences within this sample yield the same CDR3. The chain recombines TRBV20-1 with TRBJ2-7; no definite D call. This CDR3 has 10 amino acids. Per the germline V gene, CDR1 is DFQATT and CDR2 is SNEGSKA (reference sequence). V lost 3 bases to trimming and J lost 7 bases, with 7 bases between them. The CDR3, as DNA: TGCAGTGCTAGTTTACGTGAGCAGTACTTC. This encodes CSASLREQYF.

This clone was detected a few times. Germline is not matched at one junction end, which may reflect a read error. In DNA form, the CDR3 reads TGTGCGAGCAGATTGTTGGGCACAGATACGCAGTATTTT. Its protein is CASRLLGTDTQYF. The chain couples TRBV6-5 to TRBJ2-3, with no clear D. From germline, CDR1 is MNHEY and CDR2 SVGAGI. This CDR3 region has 13 residues.

J is TRBJ2-7 and V is TRBV28; weak D call: TRBD2 (5 bases). V gave up 5 bases and J gave up 2 bases, with 19 bases separating them. This CDR3 is 16 amino acids long. The germline V gene has CDR1 MDHEN and CDR2 SYDVKM. In nucleotides, the CDR3 is TGTGCCAGCAGTCGGTTAACATCCCGGGGAACCTACGAGCAGTACTTC. Translation gives CASSRLTSRGTYEQYF.

This clone was seen a handful of times. The chain combines TRBV4-2 with TRBJ2-4; D is uncertain. V was clipped by 3 bases and J by 1 base, with 10 bases between them. There are 15 residues in the CDR3. Germline V CDR1 and CDR2: LGHNA, YNFKEQ. CDR3 sequence (DNA): TGTGCCAGCAGCCATAACACAGACGCCAAAAACATTCAGTACTTC. It yields the protein CASSHNTDAKNIQYF.

This clone was seen more than once but under ten times. This chain connects TRBV7-9 to TRBJ1-5, with D possibly TRBD1 on 5 matching bases. Per the germline V gene, CDR1 is SEHNR and CDR2 is FQNEAQ (reference sequence). The CDR3 has 15 amino acids. V lost 1 base, J lost 3 bases, and 10 bases lay in between. Here the CDR3 DNA reads TGTGCCAGCAGCTTAGATCAGGGACTCAATCAGCCCCAGCATTTT. It is translated as CASSLDQGLNQPQHF.

This clone has only a few counts. This chain links TRBV4-2 with TRBJ2-7; D call uncertain. Per germline, CDR1 LGHNA and CDR2 YNFKEQ. Trimming removed 0 bases from V and 12 bases from J, with 15 bases in between. CDR3 length equals 13 residues. This CDR3 reads CASSQDPQLLLYF. Written as DNA, the CDR3 is TGTGCCAGCAGCCAAGATCCGCAGCTCCTTCTGTACTTC.

This clone has a single count. CDR3 nucleotide sequence: TGTGCCAGCAGGGGGGGACAGGGGAGGAACGAGCAGTACTTC. Protein product: CASRGGQGRNEQYF. V and J are TRBV27 and TRBJ2-7, with TRBD1 identical over 10 bases. Germline V gene lookup returns CDR1 MNHEY and CDR2 SMNVEV (reference sequence). The CDR3 is 14 residues long. V lost 6 bases and J lost 5; bases outside the gene matches: 7.

This clone was detected only a few times. This chain joins TRBV27 and TRBJ1-1; D uncertain. The CDR3 contains 13 residues. V lost 3 bases to trimming and J lost 1 base, with 6 bases between them. Germline loops: CDR1 MNHEY, CDR2 SMNVEV (reference sequence). The CDR3: CASSLLSNTEAFF. CDR3 bases: TGTGCCAGCAGTTTGCTCTCGAACACTGAAGCTTTCTTT.

The chain is built from TRBV6-5 and TRBJ2-3, with 12 bases aligning to TRBD2. The CDR3 is 16 amino acids. Germline V gene lookup returns CDR1 MNHEY and CDR2 SVGAGI. Trimming at V came to 2 bases and at J to 5 bases, leaving 5 bases not matched to a gene. DNA of the CDR3: TGTGCCAGCAGTTACAGACTAGCGGGAGCCGGAGATACGCAGTATTTT. Protein: CASSYRLAGAGDTQYF.

The chain is built from TRBV6-1 and TRBJ1-6; 7 bases agree with TRBD1. Germline V CDR1 and CDR2: MNHNS, SASEGT. The V and J ends lost 8 bases and 10 bases, in that order; junction bases with no gene match: 8. This CDR3 contains 13 residues. CDR3 sequence (DNA): TGTGCCAGCCTGACAGGGAACTTGTCACCCCTCCACTTT. Translating it yields CASLTGNLSPLHF.

The chain has TRBV7-9 and TRBJ2-7, with TRBD1 matching over 11 bases. This CDR3 is built from 18 residues. The trim removed 5 bases at V and 4 bases at J, leaving 16 bases unmatched. CDR1 and CDR2 from the germline V gene are SEHNR and FQNEAQ (reference sequence). CDR3: CASSQVLLGTGGAYEQYF. CDR3 sequence (DNA): TGTGCCAGCAGCCAAGTCTTGCTGGGGACAGGGGGAGCTTACGAGCAGTACTTC.

This clone was observed a few times. The chain combines TRBV6-6 with TRBJ2-7; a possible D gene is TRBD1 (6 bases). CDR1 is MNHNY, CDR2 SVGAGI, per germline (reference sequence). Trimming stripped 8 bases from V and 4 bases from J, with 15 bases between. This CDR3 comprises 13 residues. The CDR3 region has the DNA TGTGCCAGCGGATCAGGGGTGGGATACGAGCAGTACTTC. This gives the protein CASGSGVGYEQYF.

Only a few counts were recorded for this clone. The rearrangement links TRBV19 to TRBJ2-5; D possibly corresponds to TRBD2 (5 bases). The germline V and J ends were trimmed by 5 bases and 1 base, with 8 bases remaining between them. The CDR3 loop spans 13 amino acids. Germline CDR1 and CDR2: LNHDA and SQIVND (reference sequence). The chain's CDR3 is CASSLLVQETQYF. CDR3 DNA: TGTGCCAGTAGTCTACTAGTCCAAGAGACCCAGTACTTC.

This clone was found a few times. The chain carries TRBV7-2 and TRBJ1-3; 7 bases are a match to TRBD1. Looked up from germline, CDR1 is SGHTA and CDR2 is FQGNSA. The CDR3 is 15 amino acids. J was trimmed by 0 bases and V by 6 bases; bases with no gene match: 5. This CDR3 is CASSPTGFSGNTIYF. CDR3 coding DNA: TGTGCCAGCAGTCCGACAGGGTTCTCTGGAAACACCATATATTTT.

This clone appeared a few times. The genes are TRBV5-1 and TRBJ2-5; unclear D gene. Trimming took 4 bases from V and 3 from J, leaving 19 bases between them. The germline CDR1 and CDR2 sequences are SGHRS and YFSETQ. This CDR3 has 16 residues. CDR3 sequence reads: CASSPGASVGKETQYF. The CDR3 region has the DNA TGCGCCAGCAGCCCTGGAGCTTCAGTTGGGAAAGAGACCCAGTACTTC.

This clone was counted a few times. For the CDR3, the DNA is TGCAGCGTCAAACATAGCGGGAGGACCACCTACGAGCAGTACTTC. Translated, it gives CSVKHSGRTTYEQYF. The V call is TRBV29-1, the J call TRBJ2-7, with TRBD2 matching 10 bases. Unmatched junction bases numbered 10, after V lost 6 bases and J lost 2 bases. The CDR3 spans 15 residues. Germline V gene lookup returns CDR1 SQVTM and CDR2 ANQGSEA.

The chain combines TRBV19 with TRBJ2-3, with unresolved D. The length of the CDR3 is 12 residues. Germline assignment: CDR1 LNHDA and CDR2 SQIVND (reference sequence). Trimming removed 1 base at V and 5 bases at J, with 4 bases between. DNA of the CDR3: TGTGCCAGTAGTATAGGAGGAGATACGCAGTATTTT. This translates into CASSIGGDTQYF.